The 18 T cell receptor beta chains listed next were all sequenced from one sample in a study of cytomegalovirus exposure and HLA in healthy donors. The data were produced by immunoSEQ multiplex PCR, yet TCRdb's version contains in-frame clones alone and is incomplete. The sample carries roughly 140,000 clones, 80% to 95% recorded once. The sequencing input was PBMCs. Receptors originate from a man in his late teens or twenties in good health and CMV-seronegative.

The rearrangement joins TRBV18 to TRBJ2-3, with 14 bases aligning to TRBD2. CDR1 KGHSH and CDR2 LQKENI come from the germline V gene. Germline trimming cut 3 bases from V and 4 bases from J; bases unmatched to any gene: 0. The CDR3 runs 15 residues. CDR3 sequence reads: CASSPTSGGADTQYF. CDR3 DNA: TGTGCCAGCTCACCGACTAGCGGGGGGGCAGATACGCAGTATTTT.

V usage is TRBV9 and J usage is TRBJ2-1, with D perhaps TRBD2 (5 bases). V gave up 2 bases and J gave up 10 bases, with 13 bases separating them. Germline lookup yields CDR1 SGDLS and CDR2 YYNGEE. The CDR3 extends over 13 amino acids. CDR3 loop: CASSVDSPLEQFF. The CDR3 region has the DNA TGTGCCAGCAGCGTGGACTCACCCCTCGAGCAGTTCTTC. The variable domain in full, with the rest retrieved from reference TRBV9 and TRBJ2-1, is DSGVTQTPKHLITATGQRVTLRCSPRSGDLSVYWYQQSLDQGLQFLIQYYNGEERAKGNILERFSAQQFPDLHSELNLSSLELGDSALYFCASSVDSPLEQFFGPGTRLTVL.

V usage is TRBV4-1 and J usage is TRBJ1-2, with 7 positions matching TRBD1. The V gene end was trimmed by 2 bases and the J gene end by 4 bases; junction bases not matched to a gene: 7. The germline CDR1 and CDR2 sequences are MGHRA and YSYEKL. This CDR3 spans 15 amino acids. The CDR3 sequence: CASSQKWDSLYGYTF. CDR3 coding DNA: TGCGCCAGCAGCCAAAAGTGGGACAGCCTCTATGGCTACACCTTC.

The rearrangement links TRBV30 to TRBJ2-7; a weak D match, TRBD2 (6 bases). V was shortened by 5 bases and J by 4 bases, with 6 bases between the two germline ends. The CDR3 extends over 10 amino acids. The germline V gene encodes CDR1 GTSNPN and CDR2 SVGIG (reference sequence). CDR3 loop: CAWGTYEQYF. The CDR3 coding sequence is TGTGCCTGGGGGACTTACGAGCAGTACTTC.

This sequence joins TRBV21-1 and TRBJ2-7; TRBD1, the table's D call, lacks a check against the DNA. TRBV21-1 is a pseudogene segment. The CDR3 spans 15 residues. CDR3 in amino acids: CASSKGVTGRYEQYV. Here the CDR3 DNA reads TGTGCCAGCAGCAAAGGGGTAACAGGGCGCTACGAGCAGTACGTC.

The rearrangement links TRBV7-9 to TRBJ2-7; D perhaps matches TRBD1 (6 bases). With 1 base removed from V and 1 base from J, the gap between germline ends came to 11 bases. The germline CDR1 and CDR2 sequences are SEHNR and FQNEAQ (reference sequence). The CDR3 is made up of 15 amino acids. CDR3 protein: CASSLDRVLSYEQYF. Here the CDR3 DNA reads TGTGCCAGCAGCTTAGACAGGGTTTTGTCCTACGAGCAGTACTTC.

The chain combines TRBV5-1 with TRBJ2-7; D perhaps matches TRBD1 (6 bases). With 5 bases removed from V and 5 bases from J, the gap between germline ends came to 14 bases. This CDR3 has 13 amino acids. Germline V CDR1 and CDR2: SGHRS, YFSETQ. CDR3 bases: TGCGCCAGCAGTTTGACAGGTCGGGACGAGCAGTACTTC. Translating it yields CASSLTGRDEQYF.

V is TRBV14 and J is TRBJ1-1; D gene unclear. The CDR3 is made up of 13 amino acids. Germline V lookup: CDR1 SGHDN, CDR2 FVKESK. V lost 0 bases to trimming and J lost 7 bases, with 9 bases between them. DNA for the CDR3: TGTGCCAGCAGCCAAGAGTTGGCTGGTGAAGCTTTCTTT. This translates into CASSQELAGEAFF. The full variable domain, with the rest looked up from reference TRBV14 and TRBJ1-1, is EAGVTQFPSHSVIEKGQTVTLRCDPISGHDNLYWYRRVMGKEIKFLLHFVKESKQDESGMPNNRFLAERTGGTYSTLKVQPAELEDSGVYFCASSQELAGEAFFGQGTRLTVV.

V gene TRBV9 combines with J gene TRBJ1-3; 8 bases are a match to TRBD1. The CDR3 is 15 amino acids. V lost 0 bases and J lost 2; bases outside the gene matches: 1. Germline V gene lookup returns CDR1 SGDLS and CDR2 YYNGEE. CDR3 protein: CASSVEDRAGNTIYF. The CDR3 coding sequence is TGTGCCAGCAGCGTAGAGGACAGGGCTGGAAACACCATATATTTT.

The chain links TRBV14 to TRBJ1-2; maybe TRBD1 (6 bases). Per the germline V gene, CDR1 is SGHDN and CDR2 is FVKESK. V was trimmed by 1 base and J by 8 bases, leaving 17 bases between them. The CDR3 runs 15 residues. CDR3 residues: CASSQAGYRAKGYTF. The CDR3 coding sequence is TGTGCCAGCAGCCAAGCCGGGTACAGGGCAAAAGGCTACACCTTC.

This sequence joins TRBV7-8 and TRBJ2-7, with 10 bases aligning to TRBD2. CDR3 size: 17 residues. Trimming took 1 base from V and 6 from J; bases not matched to a gene: 12. Germline assignment: CDR1 SGHVS and CDR2 FQNEAQ. CDR3 in amino acids: CASSLVFGLAGVSEQYV. The CDR3 DNA sequence: TGTGCCAGCAGCTTAGTTTTCGGGCTAGCGGGAGTGAGCGAGCAGTACGTC.

This sequence joins TRBV5-4 and TRBJ1-1; no reliable D call. The germline CDR1 and CDR2 sequences are SGHNT and YYREEE (reference sequence). CDR3 length: 18 residues. The germline V and J ends were trimmed by 0 bases and 7 bases, with 25 bases remaining between them. CDR3 protein: CASSLGVFIERGGGEAFF. The CDR3 DNA follows: TGTGCCAGCAGCTTGGGGGTGTTTATTGAGCGGGGAGGAGGTGAAGCTTTCTTT.

A remark on this clone: No DNA is shown, since the ends of the CDR3 on it are uncertain; the CDR3 is the one TCRdb lists. V is TRBV9 and J is TRBJ1-6; the table assigns TRBD1, which was not confirmed against the DNA. From germline, CDR1 is SGDLS and CDR2 YYNGEE. The CDR3 comprises 16 residues, both ends counted. The chain's CDR3 is CASSFGPGGNNSPLHF.

The gene calls are TRBV5-6 and TRBJ1-2, with 7 bases lining up with TRBD1. Losses at the gene ends were 1 base for V and 2 bases for J; bases not matched to a gene: 11. Germline V gene sequence: CDR1 SGHDT, CDR2 YYEEEE. The CDR3 is made up of 17 amino acids. CDR3 sequence: CASSLNVGRGLNYGYTF. CDR3 bases: TGTGCCAGCAGCTTGAACGTGGGAAGGGGGCTGAACTATGGCTACACCTTC.

On this clone: The same CDR3 can be traced to other DNA sequences in this sample. This chain uses TRBV27 with TRBJ2-1, with TRBD2 matching 15 bases. Germline V gene data show CDR1 as MNHEY and CDR2 as SMNVEV (reference sequence). After removal of 5 bases from V and 7 bases from J, the junction contained 3 bases not matched to a gene. The CDR3 sequence is 15 residues long. The CDR3 DNA sequence: TGTGCCAGCAGTCTAGGGACTAGCGGGAGGAATGAGCAGTTCTTC. Residues: CASSLGTSGRNEQFF.

The chain joins TRBV5-1 to TRBJ1-3, with 12 nucleotides matching TRBD1. There are 16 residues in the CDR3. The V gene's germline CDR1 is SGHRS and CDR2 YFSETQ. V gave up 4 bases and J gave up 1 base; unmatched junction bases: 3. This CDR3 reads CASSRGQGASGNTIYF. The DNA for the CDR3 is TGCGCCAGCAGCCGGGGACAGGGGGCATCTGGAAACACCATATATTTT.

The rearrangement uses TRBV7-8 and TRBJ1-1, with D perhaps TRBD1 (6 bases). Trimming removed 1 base from V and 3 bases from J, with 12 bases in between. Per germline, CDR1 SGHVS and CDR2 FQNEAQ. This CDR3 comprises 15 residues. The CDR3 coding sequence is TGTGCCAGCAGCTTAGGGACAGCTTTCGACACTGAAGCTTTCTTT. This gives the protein CASSLGTAFDTEAFF.

This chain links TRBV10-3 with TRBJ2-1, with D perhaps matching TRBD1 (6 bases). The CDR3 totals 11 residues. With 8 bases removed from V and 7 bases from J, the gap between germline ends came to 9 bases. Germline V lookup: CDR1 ENHRY, CDR2 SYGVKD. Here the CDR3 DNA reads TGTGCCATCGGGGGCCCGAATGAGCAGTTCTTC. Amino acids: CAIGGPNEQFF.